This record concerns one T cell receptor (beta chain) sequence. The antigen is unknown. A much larger clone differs by one base, so this may be a read error. Amplifying from RNA transcripts, the study obtained TCR beta CDR3 regions. Following a first-round RT-PCR that used HTBI primers, a second-round multiplex PCR was carried out. TCRdb used MiXCR to reprocess the multiplex PCR reads, holding one entry per CDR3 protein. The sample carries about 660,000 distinct CDR3 sequences, about 41% recorded once. This specimen comes from a study of Graves' ophthalmopathy and Graves' hyperthyroidism. Study details: Specimen type is peripheral blood, obtained at initial diagnosis before any treatment. Study-wide results and limits: Most thyroid clonotypes expanded beyond 0.001 frequency were also found in blood.

The V and J ends lost 3 bases and 11 bases, in that order; junction bases with no gene match: 11. In germline, CDR1 is DFQATT, CDR2 SNEGSKA (reference sequence). This CDR3 is built from 13 residues. Disease in donors with ophthalmopathy had moderate-to-severe activity, CAS ≥3, NOSPECS ≥4 and under 3 months' duration. Sequencing was performed on peripheral blood. This chain links TRBV20-1 with TRBJ2-5; 8 bases are a match to TRBD1. This clonotype was sampled from an adult man with Graves' ophthalmopathy. CDR3 coding DNA: TGCAGTGCTAGCCGCAGGGGGCGTAGCGTGCAGTACTTC. It codes for CSASRRGRSVQYF.